A single sample gave rise to the 21 T cell receptor beta chains below, sequenced in a study of T cell responses to AZD1222 COVID-19 vaccine. Generated by immunoSEQ multiplex PCR, the TCRdb table keeps only in-frame clones and is missing some. The sample holds about 53,000 clones, around 85% seen once. Material: peripheral blood, obtained on day 0 of AZD1222 vaccination. The receptors derive from an adult in good health.

The chain employs TRBV6-6 and TRBJ1-2; the D is unclear. CDR1 is MNHNY, CDR2 SVGAGI, per germline (reference sequence). The ends were cut back, 2 bases at V and 5 bases at J, with 6 bases in the middle. The CDR3 runs 12 residues. CDR3 amino acids: CASSYGRYGYTF. The CDR3 bases are TGTGCCAGCAGTTACGGCCGGTATGGCTACACCTTC.

The genes are TRBV7-6 and TRBJ1-5, with 7 bases fitting TRBD1. This CDR3 has 14 residues. The trim removed 5 bases at V and 7 bases at J, leaving 8 bases unmatched. Germline V gene lookup returns CDR1 SGHVS and CDR2 FNYEAQ. The CDR3 region is CASSLRQGLQPQHF. CDR3 nucleotides: TGTGCCAGCAGCCTCCGACAGGGTCTCCAGCCCCAGCATTTT.

V and J are TRBV28 and TRBJ1-1; 8 nucleotides agree with TRBD1. The trim removed 7 bases at V and 10 bases at J, leaving 8 bases unmatched. The CDR3 has 12 residues. Per germline, CDR1 MDHEN and CDR2 SYDVKM. CDR3 in DNA: TGTGCCAGCAATGCCCAGGGGGCGGCAGCTTTCTTT. It yields the protein CASNAQGAAAFF.

V and J are TRBV2 and TRBJ1-4, with D unclear. Trimming pared 7 bases from V and 0 bases from J, leaving 9 bases between. This CDR3 is built from 14 residues. Per germline, CDR1 SNHLY and CDR2 FYNNEI. CDR3 sequence (DNA): TGTGCCAGCACACTCACTGCAACTAATGAAAAACTGTTTTTT. Protein: CASTLTATNEKLFF.

V is TRBV12-3 or TRBV12-4 and J is TRBJ2-7, with no clear D. V was shortened by 0 bases and J by 2 bases, with 5 bases between the two germline ends. The CDR3 runs to 13 residues. The chain's CDR3 is CASSLAYAYEQYF. The CDR3 DNA reads as TGTGCCAGCAGTTTAGCTTATGCCTACGAGCAGTACTTC.

The J gene is TRBJ2-1, the V gene TRBV20-1; TRBD2 matches at 11 bases. Germline V gene sequence: CDR1 DFQATT, CDR2 SNEGSKA (reference sequence). V dropped 3 bases and J dropped 5; count of bases not matched to a gene: 9. The CDR3 runs to 16 residues. The CDR3 DNA reads as TGCAGTGCTAGTACTAGCGGGAGATATATTAACAATGAGCAGTTCTTC. Protein sequence: CSASTSGRYINNEQFF.

The rearrangement links TRBV7-9 to TRBJ1-3; TRBD1 might be the D (5 bases). CDR1 is SEHNR and CDR2 is FQNEAQ in the germline V gene (reference sequence). The CDR3 extends over 14 amino acids. V dropped 1 base and J dropped 10 bases, with 14 bases sitting between them. CDR3 region: CASSLDGTRGTIYF. CDR3 nucleotides: TGTGCCAGCAGCTTAGACGGGACTCGGGGGACCATATATTTT.

V and J are TRBV12-3 or TRBV12-4 and TRBJ2-1, with D uncertain. This CDR3 is built from 12 residues. With 4 bases removed from V and 9 bases from J, the gap between germline ends came to 10 bases. This chain's CDR3 is CASSSGFTEQFF. CDR3 nucleotide sequence: TGTGCCAGCAGTTCCGGGTTCACTGAGCAGTTCTTC.

For this clone: Other DNA variants within this sample encode the same CDR3. The chain recombines TRBV11-2 with TRBJ2-7; possibly TRBD2 for D (5 bases). Trimming left V 1 base short and J 2 bases short, with 9 bases between. CDR3 length equals 14 residues. Germline V gene data show CDR1 as SGHAT and CDR2 as FQNNGV. CDR3 residues: CASSLASGTYEQYF. DNA for the CDR3: TGTGCCAGCAGCTTAGCCTCCGGGACCTACGAGCAGTACTTC.

This clone was seen a few times. The rearrangement joins TRBV7-9 to TRBJ2-1; D is unclear. Germline V gene lookup returns CDR1 SEHNR and CDR2 FQNEAQ (reference sequence). The V gene lost 1 base and the J gene lost 0 bases, with 16 bases spanning the gap. This CDR3 is 18 amino acids long. CDR3 DNA: TGTGCCAGCAGCTTAGGGTCGTATCGGGCGAGCTCCTACAATGAGCAGTTCTTC. It encodes CASSLGSYRASSYNEQFF.

This clone was recorded only once. The chain has TRBV2 and TRBJ1-1; 8 bases map to TRBD1. Germline CDR1 reads SNHLY; CDR2 reads FYNNEI. The CDR3 loop spans 16 amino acids. The V gene end was trimmed by 0 bases and the J gene end by 4 bases; junction bases not matched to a gene: 7. Here the CDR3 DNA reads TGTGCCAGCAGTGAAGCTTGGCAGGGGGCAGGCACTGAAGCTTTCTTT. Translated: CASSEAWQGAGTEAFF.

The rearrangement links TRBV3-1 (or the pseudogene TRBV3-2) to TRBJ2-7; 7 bases are a match to TRBD2. The CDR3 has 12 amino acids. From germline, CDR1 is LGHDT and CDR2 YNNKEL (reference sequence). With 0 bases clipped from V and 9 bases from J, the junction kept 2 bases outside the gene matches. The CDR3 DNA reads as TGTGCCAGCAGCCAAGACACGGGGGGGCAGTACTTC. Translating it yields CASSQDTGGQYF.

The rearrangement joins TRBV7-7 to TRBJ1-1, with TRBD1 as a possible D gene (5 bases). V shed 5 bases and J shed 5 bases, with 18 bases lying between them. Germline V gene data show CDR1 as SSHAT and CDR2 as FNYEAQ (reference sequence). The CDR3 spans 15 residues. CDR3: CASSPTGRSRTEAFF. CDR3 nucleotide sequence: TGTGCCAGCAGCCCTACAGGCCGATCGCGAACTGAAGCTTTCTTT.

The V and J genes are TRBV14 and TRBJ2-1; 9 positions agree with TRBD2. Germline-derived CDR1 and CDR2 are SGHDN and FVKESK. This CDR3 contains 20 residues. J lost 0 bases, V lost 0 bases, and 12 bases had no gene match. CDR3 coding DNA: TGTGCCAGCAGCCAAGATCCCGGTAGCGGGGGAAGCAGCTCCTACAATGAGCAGTTCTTC. Amino acid sequence: CASSQDPGSGGSSSYNEQFF. Variable domain in full (rest from reference TRBV14 and TRBJ2-1): EAGVTQFPSHSVIEKGQTVTLRCDPISGHDNLYWYRRVMGKEIKFLLHFVKESKQDESGMPNNRFLAERTGGTYSTLKVQPAELEDSGVYFCASSQDPGSGGSSSYNEQFFGPGTRLTVL.

The genes are TRBV18 and TRBJ1-3, with D possibly TRBD1 on 5 matching bases. The CDR3 totals 16 residues. The V and J ends lost 0 bases and 2 bases respectively, with 11 bases between them. Germline values: CDR1 KGHSH, CDR2 LQKENI. The CDR3 reads CASSPPEGLAGNTIYF. The DNA for the CDR3 is TGTGCCAGCTCACCACCAGAGGGGTTGGCTGGAAACACCATATATTTT.

This chain connects TRBV2 to TRBJ1-1; TRBD1 agrees at 8 bases. The CDR3 is made up of 15 amino acids. The germline gives CDR1 SNHLY, CDR2 FYNNEI. V lost 7 bases and J lost 1; bases outside the gene matches: 8. The CDR3 coding sequence is TGTGCCAGCACCTTTTCACAGGGGGGGAACACTGAAGCTTTCTTT. Translated: CASTFSQGGNTEAFF.

In its sample, this clone was seen once. This chain joins TRBV10-2 and TRBJ2-7; 10 positions agree with TRBD2. The CDR3 consists of 15 residues. V lost 9 bases and J lost 4; bases outside the gene matches: 12. Germline V gene data show CDR1 as WSHSY and CDR2 as SAAADI. The CDR3 is CASRERGGEGYEQYF. The CDR3 DNA is TGCGCCAGTCGCGAGCGGGGGGGTGAAGGGTACGAGCAGTACTTC.

The chain employs TRBV6-5 and TRBJ1-1, with TRBD1 identical over 8 bases. CDR1 is MNHEY and CDR2 is SVGAGI in the germline V gene. CDR3 length equals 15 residues. The J segment lost 1 base and the V segment lost 7 bases, leaving 8 bases of the junction unmatched. CDR3 amino acids: CASTRRTGKNTEAFF. In DNA form, the CDR3 reads TGTGCCAGCACCCGAAGGACAGGGAAGAACACTGAAGCTTTCTTT.

This rearrangement joins TRBV11-3 to TRBJ2-3; the match to TRBD1 covers 8 bases. V shed 6 bases and J 1 base; nucleotides not matched to a gene: 12. The CDR3 runs to 17 residues. In germline, CDR1 is SGHNT, CDR2 YENEEA. The CDR3 bases are TGTGCCAGCAGTCCCAGATTGGGGGGACAGGGCACAGATACGCAGTATTTT. This encodes CASSPRLGGQGTDTQYF. Full variable domain (outside the CDR3, taken from reference TRBV11-3 and TRBJ2-3): EAGVVQSPRYKIIEKKQPVAFWCNPISGHNTLYWYLQNLGQGPELLIRYENEEAVDDSQLPKDRFSAERLKGVDSTLKIQPAELGDSAVYLCASSPRLGGQGTDTQYFGPGTRLTVL.

The rearrangement uses TRBV6-5 and TRBJ1-6; possible D gene TRBD1, 5 bases. Germline CDR1 reads MNHEY; CDR2 reads SVGAGI. Trimming took 7 bases from V and 2 from J, leaving 12 bases between them. The CDR3 has 15 amino acids. The DNA of the CDR3 is TGTGCCAGCACCCGCAGGGTTACCTATAATTCACCCCTCCACTTT. Its protein is CASTRRVTYNSPLHF.

The gene calls are TRBV5-1 and TRBJ2-1; 10 bases align to TRBD2. The length of the CDR3 is 16 residues. CDR1 is SGHRS, CDR2 YFSETQ, per germline. V was pared by 0 bases and J by 6 bases, with 6 bases of the junction left unmatched. CDR3 in DNA: TGCGCCAGCAGCTTGGTTACTAGCGGGAACCCCAATGAGCAGTTCTTC. This encodes CASSLVTSGNPNEQFF.